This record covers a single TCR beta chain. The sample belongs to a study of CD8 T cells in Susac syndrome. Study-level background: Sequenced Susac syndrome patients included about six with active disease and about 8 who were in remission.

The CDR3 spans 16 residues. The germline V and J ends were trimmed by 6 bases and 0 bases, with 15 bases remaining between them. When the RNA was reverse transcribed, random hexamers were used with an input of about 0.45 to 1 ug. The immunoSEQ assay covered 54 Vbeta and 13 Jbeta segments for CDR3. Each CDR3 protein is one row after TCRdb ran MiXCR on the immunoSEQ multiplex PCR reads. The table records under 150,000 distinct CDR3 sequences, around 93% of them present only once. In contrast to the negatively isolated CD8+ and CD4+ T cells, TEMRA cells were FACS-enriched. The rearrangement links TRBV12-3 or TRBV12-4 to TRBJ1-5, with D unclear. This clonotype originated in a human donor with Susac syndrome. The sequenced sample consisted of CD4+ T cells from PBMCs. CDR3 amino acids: CASRETGKASNQPQHF. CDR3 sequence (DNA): TGTGCCAGCAGAGAGACTGGAAAAGCTAGCAATCAGCCCCAGCATTTT.